Sequencing of this T cell receptor beta chain was carried out in a study of CD8+ T cells in alopecia areata. The wider study: Treated patients were dosed with oral tofacitinib, taking 5 to 10 mg twice daily. Dosing with tofacitinib proceeded for 6 to 18 months, followed by 6 months off drug.

The CDR3 covers 12 residues. Per the germline V gene, CDR1 is SQVTM and CDR2 is ANQGSEA. The V end was cut by 6 bases, the J end by 2 bases, with 11 bases between. Study-wide results and caveats: Clonality was higher in lesional than normal scalp, especially in alopecia totalis/universalis.

About this clone itself: The target antigen is unknown.

Individuals with alopecia areata gave both lesional scalp punch biopsies and peripheral blood for collection. Extracted RNA was reverse transcribed, and the resulting cDNA served as sequencing template. Using immunoSEQ multiplex PCR, the repertoire was profiled, and TCRdb retains in-frame clones only, with some absent. The profile shows about 140,000 clones, 45% to 60% of them singletons. This receptor was taken from a human donor with alopecia areata. This rearrangement joins TRBV29-1 to TRBJ2-7; D not certain. Specimen: CD4+ T cells sorted from blood, collected at week 0. DNA of the CDR3: TGCAGCGTGCTGGACGGAACCTACGAGCAGTACTTC. Translation: CSVLDGTYEQYF.